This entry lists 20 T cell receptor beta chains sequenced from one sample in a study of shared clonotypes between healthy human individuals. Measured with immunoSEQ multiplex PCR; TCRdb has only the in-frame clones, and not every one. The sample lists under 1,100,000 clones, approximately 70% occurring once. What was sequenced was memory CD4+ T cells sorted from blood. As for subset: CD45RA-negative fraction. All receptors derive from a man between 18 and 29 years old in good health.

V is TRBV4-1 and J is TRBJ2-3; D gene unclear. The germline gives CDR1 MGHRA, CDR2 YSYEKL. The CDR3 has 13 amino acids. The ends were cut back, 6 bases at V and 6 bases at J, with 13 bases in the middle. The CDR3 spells CASRAPSTDTQYF. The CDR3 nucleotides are TGCGCCAGCAGGGCCCCTAGTACGGATACGCAGTATTTT.

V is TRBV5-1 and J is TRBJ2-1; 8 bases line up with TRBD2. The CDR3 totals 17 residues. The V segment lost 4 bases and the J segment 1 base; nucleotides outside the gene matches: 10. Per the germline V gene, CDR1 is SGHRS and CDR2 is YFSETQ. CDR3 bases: TGCGCCAGCAGCGAGTTTTTGGGACTAGGGTCCTACAATGAGCAGTTCTTC. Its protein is CASSEFLGLGSYNEQFF.

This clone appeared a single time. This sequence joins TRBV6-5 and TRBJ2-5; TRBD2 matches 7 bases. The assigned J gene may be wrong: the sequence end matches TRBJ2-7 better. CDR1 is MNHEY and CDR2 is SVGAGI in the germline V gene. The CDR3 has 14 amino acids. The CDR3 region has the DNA TGTGCCAGCACTAAGGGAGGGAGGGCCTACGAGCAGTACTTC. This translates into CASTKGGRAYEQYF.

CDR3 in DNA: TGTGCCAGCAGGAGAGGAGATTTCAATCAGCCCCAGCATTTT. This gives the protein CASRRGDFNQPQHF. The chain is built from TRBV27 and TRBJ1-5; no firm D call. With 6 bases removed from V and 3 bases from J, the gap between germline ends came to 12 bases. The CDR3 loop spans 14 amino acids. The germline CDR1 and CDR2 sequences are MNHEY and SMNVEV (reference sequence).

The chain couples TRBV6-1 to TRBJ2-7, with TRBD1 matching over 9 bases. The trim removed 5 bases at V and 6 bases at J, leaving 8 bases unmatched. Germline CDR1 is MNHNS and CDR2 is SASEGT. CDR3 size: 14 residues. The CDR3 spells CASSYGDRDSEQYF. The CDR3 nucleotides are TGTGCCAGCAGTTATGGGGACAGGGATAGCGAGCAGTACTTC.

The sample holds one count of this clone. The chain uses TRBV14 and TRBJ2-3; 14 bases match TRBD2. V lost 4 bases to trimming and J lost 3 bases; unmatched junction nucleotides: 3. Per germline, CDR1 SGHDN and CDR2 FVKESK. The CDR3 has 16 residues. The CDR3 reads CASSRGTSGRTDTQYF. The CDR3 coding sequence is TGTGCCAGCAGCCGGGGGACTAGCGGGAGAACAGATACGCAGTATTTT.

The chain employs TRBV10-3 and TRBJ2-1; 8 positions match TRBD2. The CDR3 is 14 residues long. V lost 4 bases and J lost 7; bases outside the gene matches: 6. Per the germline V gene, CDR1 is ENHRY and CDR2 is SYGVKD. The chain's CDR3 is CAISGRGVENEQFF. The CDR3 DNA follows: TGTGCCATCAGTGGGCGGGGGGTCGAGAATGAGCAGTTCTTC.

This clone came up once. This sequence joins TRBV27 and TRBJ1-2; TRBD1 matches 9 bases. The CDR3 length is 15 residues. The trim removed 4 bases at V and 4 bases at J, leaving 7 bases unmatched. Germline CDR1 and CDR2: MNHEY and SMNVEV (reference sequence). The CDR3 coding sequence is TGTGCCAGCAGTTCCAGGGACAGGGCCCCCTATGGCTACACCTTC. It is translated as CASSSRDRAPYGYTF.

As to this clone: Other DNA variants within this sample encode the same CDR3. The CDR3 loop is CSASAGSPLHF. As DNA, the CDR3 is TGCAGTGCTAGCGCAGGTTCACCCCTCCACTTT. The genes are TRBV20-1 and TRBJ1-6; D call uncertain. The V end lost 3 bases, the J end lost 9 bases, and 6 bases lay between the germline ends. The CDR3 consists of 11 residues. Per the germline V gene, CDR1 is DFQATT and CDR2 is SNEGSKA (reference sequence).

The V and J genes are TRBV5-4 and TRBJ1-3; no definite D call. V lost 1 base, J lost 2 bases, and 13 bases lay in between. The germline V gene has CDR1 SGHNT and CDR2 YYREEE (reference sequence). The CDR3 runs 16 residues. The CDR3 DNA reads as TGTGCCAGCAGCTTGCATCACAGAGACGCTGGAAACACCATATATTTT. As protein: CASSLHHRDAGNTIYF. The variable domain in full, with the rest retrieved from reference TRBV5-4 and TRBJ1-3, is ETGVTQSPTHLIKTRGQQVTLRCSSQSGHNTVSWYQQALGQGPQFIFQYYREEENGRGNFPPRFSGLQFPNYSSELNVNALELDDSALYLCASSLHHRDAGNTIYFGEGSWLTVV.

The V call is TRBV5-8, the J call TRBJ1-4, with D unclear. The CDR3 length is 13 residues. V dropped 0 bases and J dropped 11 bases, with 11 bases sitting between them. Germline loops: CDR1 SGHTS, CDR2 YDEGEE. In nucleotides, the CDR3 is TGTGCCAGCAGCTTGGTGAGGGAGCCGAAACTGTTTTTT. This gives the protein CASSLVREPKLFF.

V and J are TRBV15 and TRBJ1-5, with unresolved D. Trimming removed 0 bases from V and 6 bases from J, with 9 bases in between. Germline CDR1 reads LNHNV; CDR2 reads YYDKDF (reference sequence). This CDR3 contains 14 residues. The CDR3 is CATSRETAGQPQHF. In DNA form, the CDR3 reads TGTGCCACCAGCAGAGAAACAGCTGGTCAGCCCCAGCATTTT.

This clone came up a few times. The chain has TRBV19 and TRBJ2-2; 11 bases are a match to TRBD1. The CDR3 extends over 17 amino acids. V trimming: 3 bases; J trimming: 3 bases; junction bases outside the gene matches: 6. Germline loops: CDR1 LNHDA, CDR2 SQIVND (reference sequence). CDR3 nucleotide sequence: TGTGCCAGTAGTATTACCGGGACAGGGGGATACACCGGGGAGCTGTTTTTT. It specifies CASSITGTGGYTGELFF.

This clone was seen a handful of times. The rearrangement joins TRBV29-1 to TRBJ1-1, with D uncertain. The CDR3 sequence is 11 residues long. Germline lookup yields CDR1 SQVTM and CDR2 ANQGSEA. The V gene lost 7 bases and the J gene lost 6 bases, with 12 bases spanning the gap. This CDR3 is CSAVDRAEAFF. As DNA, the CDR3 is TGCAGCGCGGTAGACCGGGCTGAAGCTTTCTTT. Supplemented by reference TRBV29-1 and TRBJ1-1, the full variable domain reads SAVISQKPSRDICQRGTSLTIQCQVDSQVTMMFWYRQQPGQSLTLIATANQGSEATYESGFVIDKFPISRPNLTFSTLTVSNMSPEDSSIYLCSAVDRAEAFFGQGTRLTVV.

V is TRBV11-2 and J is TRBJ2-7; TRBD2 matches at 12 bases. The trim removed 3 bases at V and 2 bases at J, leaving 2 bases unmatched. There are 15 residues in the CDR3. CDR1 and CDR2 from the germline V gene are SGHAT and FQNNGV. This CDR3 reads CASSLTSGSPYEQYF. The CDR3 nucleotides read TGTGCCAGCAGCTTGACTAGCGGGAGCCCCTACGAGCAGTACTTC.

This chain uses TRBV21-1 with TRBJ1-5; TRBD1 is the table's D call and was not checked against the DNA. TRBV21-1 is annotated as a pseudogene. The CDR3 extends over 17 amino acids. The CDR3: CASSKVRGWGKNQPQHF. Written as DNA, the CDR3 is TGTGCCAGCAGCAAAGTCAGGGGATGGGGTAAAAATCAGCCCCAGCATTTT.

CDR3 sequence reads: CASTGSYNEQFF. CDR3 DNA sequence: TGTGCCAGCACCGGCTCTTACAATGAGCAGTTCTTC. The chain combines TRBV2 with TRBJ2-1; no clear D. Between the trimmed V and J ends, which lost 7 bases and 4 bases, there was a span of 8 bases. The CDR3 has 12 residues. CDR1 and CDR2 (germline): SNHLY, FYNNEI.

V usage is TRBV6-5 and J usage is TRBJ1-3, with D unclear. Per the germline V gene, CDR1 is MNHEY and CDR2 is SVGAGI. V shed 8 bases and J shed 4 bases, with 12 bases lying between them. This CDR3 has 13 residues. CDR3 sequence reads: CASVPVGGNTIYF. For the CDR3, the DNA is TGTGCCAGCGTACCTGTTGGGGGAAACACCATATATTTT.

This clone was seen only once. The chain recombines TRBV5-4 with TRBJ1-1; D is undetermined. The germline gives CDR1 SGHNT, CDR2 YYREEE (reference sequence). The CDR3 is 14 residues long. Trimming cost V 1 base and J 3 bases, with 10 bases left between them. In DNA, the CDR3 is TGTGCCAGCAGCTTGTTGGGGAGGGACACTGAAGCTTTCTTT. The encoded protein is CASSLLGRDTEAFF. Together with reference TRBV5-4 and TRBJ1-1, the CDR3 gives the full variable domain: ETGVTQSPTHLIKTRGQQVTLRCSSQSGHNTVSWYQQALGQGPQFIFQYYREEENGRGNFPPRFSGLQFPNYSSELNVNALELDDSALYLCASSLLGRDTEAFFGQGTRLTVV.

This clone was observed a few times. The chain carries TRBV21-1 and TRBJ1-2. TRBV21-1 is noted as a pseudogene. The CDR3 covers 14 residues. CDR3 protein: CASSKRRGCYGYTF. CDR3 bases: TGTGCCAGCAGCAAAAGAAGAGGGTGCTATGGCTACACCTTC.